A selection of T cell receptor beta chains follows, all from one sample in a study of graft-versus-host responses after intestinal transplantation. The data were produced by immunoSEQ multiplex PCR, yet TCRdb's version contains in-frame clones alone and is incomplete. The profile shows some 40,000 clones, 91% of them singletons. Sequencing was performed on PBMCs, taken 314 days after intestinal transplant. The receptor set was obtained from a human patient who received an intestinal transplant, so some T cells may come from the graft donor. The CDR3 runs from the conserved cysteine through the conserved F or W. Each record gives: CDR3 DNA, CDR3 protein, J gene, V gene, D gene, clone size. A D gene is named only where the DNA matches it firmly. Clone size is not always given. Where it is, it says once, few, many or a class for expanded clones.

cdr3_nt: TGTGCCAGCGGACAGTTGAGCTCCTACAATGAGCAGTTCTTC
cdr3_aa: CASGQLSSYNEQFF
j_call: TRBJ2-1
v_call: TRBV6-5
d_call: .
clone_size: .

cdr3_nt: TGTGCCAGCAGCTTGAGTCTCGGGACAGTCAACTATTCACCCCTCCACTTT
cdr3_aa: CASSLSLGTVNYSPLHF
j_call: TRBJ1-6
v_call: TRBV7-6
d_call: TRBD1
clone_size: .

cdr3_nt: TGTGCCAGCAGTGAAGAACCGGGGCGAGTTTATGGCTACACCTTC
cdr3_aa: CASSEEPGRVYGYTF
j_call: TRBJ1-2
v_call: TRBV6-1
d_call: .
clone_size: .

cdr3_nt: TGTGCCAGCAGCCAATGGGGAGATCAGCCCCAGCATTTT
cdr3_aa: CASSQWGDQPQHF
j_call: TRBJ1-5
v_call: TRBV14
d_call: .
clone_size: .

cdr3_nt: TGCAGCGTTGAAAGGTTTGCGGCAGATTATGGCTACACCTTC
cdr3_aa: CSVERFAADYGYTF
j_call: TRBJ1-2
v_call: TRBV29-1
d_call: .
clone_size: .

cdr3_nt: TGTGCCAGCAGTTTAGGGACTAGCGGGAGCGAGCAGTACTTC
cdr3_aa: CASSLGTSGSEQYF
j_call: TRBJ2-7
v_call: TRBV27
d_call: TRBD2
clone_size: .

cdr3_nt: TGTGCCAGCAGTTCACTCGTGGGGTTCGGCAATCAGCCCCAGCATTTT
cdr3_aa: CASSSLVGFGNQPQHF
j_call: TRBJ1-5
v_call: TRBV28
d_call: .
clone_size: once

cdr3_nt: TGTGCCAGCAGCTTAAGGGCAGGGAGTCCCTACAATGAGCAGTTCTTC
cdr3_aa: CASSLRAGSPYNEQFF
j_call: TRBJ2-1
v_call: TRBV7-3
d_call: .
clone_size: .

cdr3_nt: TGTGCCAGCAGCGTACCACCGGGACAGGGTCAAGAGACCCAGTACTTC
cdr3_aa: CASSVPPGQGQETQYF
j_call: TRBJ2-5
v_call: TRBV4-2
d_call: TRBD1
clone_size: .

cdr3_nt: TGTGCCAGCAGCGTTGGTGGTGGAAACACCATATATTTT
cdr3_aa: CASSVGGGNTIYF
j_call: TRBJ1-3
v_call: TRBV9
d_call: .
clone_size: .

cdr3_nt: TGTGCCAGCAGCTCTATGGGGTCGAGGCAGTATTTT
cdr3_aa: CASSSMGSRQYF
j_call: TRBJ2-3
v_call: TRBV7-9
d_call: .
clone_size: .

cdr3_nt: TGTGCCAGCAGTCAGGACAGGGGAGGGATGCAGCCCCAGCATTTT
cdr3_aa: CASSQDRGGMQPQHF
j_call: TRBJ1-5
v_call: TRBV2
d_call: TRBD1
clone_size: few

cdr3_nt: TGTGCCAGCAGCCCCAGCCCCAGGGCGAACACTGAAGCTTTCTTT
cdr3_aa: CASSPSPRANTEAFF
j_call: TRBJ1-1
v_call: TRBV11-2
d_call: .
clone_size: .

cdr3_nt: TGTGCCAGCAGCCAAGATGGGTCGCCAGGGGGCAAGTACAATGAGCAGTTCTTC
cdr3_aa: CASSQDGSPGGKYNEQFF
j_call: TRBJ2-1
v_call: TRBV4-2
d_call: TRBD1
clone_size: .

cdr3_nt: TGCAGCGCGGTTACGGGAATCAATCAGCCCCAGCATTTT
cdr3_aa: CSAVTGINQPQHF
j_call: TRBJ1-5
v_call: TRBV29-1
d_call: .
clone_size: .

cdr3_nt: TGTGCCAGCTCACCTTGGCGACACCCTGGGGGAAATCAGCCCCAGCATTTT
cdr3_aa: CASSPWRHPGGNQPQHF
j_call: TRBJ1-5
v_call: TRBV18
d_call: .
clone_size: .

cdr3_nt: TGTGCCAGCAGCGTGACAGGAGACACAGATACGCAGTATTTT
cdr3_aa: CASSVTGDTDTQYF
j_call: TRBJ2-3
v_call: TRBV11-2
d_call: .
clone_size: .

cdr3_nt: TGTGCCAGCCGCGGGGACAGGAATAATTCACCCCTCCACTTT
cdr3_aa: CASRGDRNNSPLHF
j_call: TRBJ1-6
v_call: TRBV28
d_call: TRBD1
clone_size: .

cdr3_nt: TGTGCCAGCAGTCCCTCCCCTGGACTAGCGGGGGGGGTAGCCAAAAACATTCAGTACTTC
cdr3_aa: CASSPSPGLAGGVAKNIQYF
j_call: TRBJ2-4
v_call: TRBV27
d_call: TRBD2
clone_size: .

cdr3_nt: TGTGCCAGCAGTTCCCTACTAGCGGAGGCCTACAATGAGCAGTTCTTC
cdr3_aa: CASSSLLAEAYNEQFF
j_call: TRBJ2-1
v_call: TRBV6-6
d_call: TRBD2
clone_size: .

cdr3_nt: TGTGCCAGCAGCTTAGAAGCGGACAGCCAAGAGACCCAGTACTTC
cdr3_aa: CASSLEADSQETQYF
j_call: TRBJ2-5
v_call: TRBV7-6
d_call: .
clone_size: .

cdr3_nt: TGTGCCAGCAGCTCAAGGACAGGGCCGGGGGGCTACACCTTC
cdr3_aa: CASSSRTGPGGYTF
j_call: TRBJ1-2
v_call: TRBV5-4
d_call: TRBD1
clone_size: .

cdr3_nt: TGTGCCAGCAGCTCGGGACAGGGGGCGTACAATGAGCAGTTCTTC
cdr3_aa: CASSSGQGAYNEQFF
j_call: TRBJ2-1
v_call: TRBV13
d_call: TRBD1
clone_size: once

cdr3_nt: TGCGCCAGCAGACGGACAGGATCTTTTAATTCACCCCTCCACTTT
cdr3_aa: CASRRTGSFNSPLHF
j_call: TRBJ1-6
v_call: TRBV4-1
d_call: TRBD1
clone_size: .

cdr3_nt: TGTGCCAGCAGTTACTCGGACAATAACTATGGCTACACCTTC
cdr3_aa: CASSYSDNNYGYTF
j_call: TRBJ1-2
v_call: TRBV6-6
d_call: .
clone_size: .

cdr3_nt: TGTGCCAGCAGCTTCGGACGGAATGAAGCTTTCTTT
cdr3_aa: CASSFGRNEAFF
j_call: TRBJ1-1
v_call: TRBV5-6
d_call: .
clone_size: once

cdr3_nt: TGTGCCAGCAGTTTAGCGAGGGCTAGCGGAAGCACAGATACGCAGTATTTT
cdr3_aa: CASSLARASGSTDTQYF
j_call: TRBJ2-3
v_call: TRBV27
d_call: TRBD2
clone_size: .

cdr3_nt: TGTGCCAGCAGCTTAGGGAACAGGGAAAAACAAGAGACCCAGTACTTC
cdr3_aa: CASSLGNREKQETQYF
j_call: TRBJ2-5
v_call: TRBV7-6
d_call: .
clone_size: once

cdr3_nt: TGCGCCAGCAGCCAATATTCGGATTACTCTGGAAACACCATATATTTT
cdr3_aa: CASSQYSDYSGNTIYF
j_call: TRBJ1-3
v_call: TRBV23-1
d_call: .
clone_size: .

cdr3_nt: TGTGCCAGCAGCCCGGACAGAAACGAGCAGTACTTC
cdr3_aa: CASSPDRNEQYF
j_call: TRBJ2-7
v_call: TRBV28
d_call: .
clone_size: .

cdr3_nt: TGTGCCAGCAGTTTACAGCCCCCCTATGGCTACACCTTC
cdr3_aa: CASSLQPPYGYTF
j_call: TRBJ1-2
v_call: TRBV7-2
d_call: .
clone_size: .

cdr3_nt: TGTGCCAGCAGCCCAATGTGGGGTACTGGGGCCAACGTCCTGACTTTC
cdr3_aa: CASSPMWGTGANVLTF
j_call: TRBJ2-6
v_call: TRBV11-2
d_call: .
clone_size: .

cdr3_nt: TGTGCCAGCGGTGGACAGAACACTGAAGCTTTCTTT
cdr3_aa: CASGGQNTEAFF
j_call: TRBJ1-1
v_call: TRBV25-1
d_call: .
clone_size: .

cdr3_nt: TGCAGCGTTTTAGCGCCAGATACGCAGTATTTT
cdr3_aa: CSVLAPDTQYF
j_call: TRBJ2-3
v_call: TRBV29-1
d_call: .
clone_size: .

cdr3_nt: TGCGCCAGCAGCTTGGGACCGGGACCTGAAGCTTTCTTT
cdr3_aa: CASSLGPGPEAFF
j_call: TRBJ1-1
v_call: TRBV5-1
d_call: .
clone_size: .

cdr3_nt: TGTGCCAGCAGCTTAAGGGCGGGGAACAATGAGCAGTTCTTC
cdr3_aa: CASSLRAGNNEQFF
j_call: TRBJ2-1
v_call: TRBV11-3
d_call: .
clone_size: .

cdr3_nt: TGTGCCAGCAGTTTAGTTCTGGACTCTTACAATGAGCAGTTCTTC
cdr3_aa: CASSLVLDSYNEQFF
j_call: TRBJ2-1
v_call: TRBV27
d_call: .
clone_size: few

cdr3_nt: TGTGCCAGCAGTTTATTCGGACAGGGGCACACAGATACGCAGTATTTT
cdr3_aa: CASSLFGQGHTDTQYF
j_call: TRBJ2-3
v_call: TRBV28
d_call: TRBD1
clone_size: .

cdr3_nt: TGTGCCAGCAGCTTAACGACCAGCACAGATACGCAGTATTTT
cdr3_aa: CASSLTTSTDTQYF
j_call: TRBJ2-3
v_call: TRBV13
d_call: .
clone_size: .

cdr3_nt: TGTGCCAGCAGCCCCCCAGGGAGAAATGAAAAACTGTTTTTT
cdr3_aa: CASSPPGRNEKLFF
j_call: TRBJ1-4
v_call: TRBV5-4
d_call: .
clone_size: once

cdr3_nt: TGTGCCAGCAGCCGAGACAGGGTCGGAAATTCACCCCTCCACTTT
cdr3_aa: CASSRDRVGNSPLHF
j_call: TRBJ1-6
v_call: TRBV14
d_call: TRBD1
clone_size: few

cdr3_nt: TGCGCCAGCAGCTTGGTTGGGGTGGAAGAGACCCAGTACTTC
cdr3_aa: CASSLVGVEETQYF
j_call: TRBJ2-5
v_call: TRBV5-1
d_call: .
clone_size: .

cdr3_nt: TGTGCCAGCAGCACCGACGGGGACAGCTATGGCTACACCTTC
cdr3_aa: CASSTDGDSYGYTF
j_call: TRBJ1-2
v_call: TRBV7-2
d_call: TRBD1
clone_size: .

cdr3_nt: TGTGCTAGTGGTTTGTCCGGGACAGAGATCTATGGCTACACCTTC
cdr3_aa: CASGLSGTEIYGYTF
j_call: TRBJ1-2
v_call: TRBV12-5
d_call: TRBD1
clone_size: .

cdr3_nt: TGTGCCAGTAGTATAGTGGGATTGATAGGTGCTCGGAACACTGAAGCTTTCTTT
cdr3_aa: CASSIVGLIGARNTEAFF
j_call: TRBJ1-1
v_call: TRBV19
d_call: .
clone_size: .

cdr3_nt: TGCGCCAGTGAGGATGGGGACAGAGGGAGGTACCAAGAGACCCAGTACTTC
cdr3_aa: CASEDGDRGRYQETQYF
j_call: TRBJ2-5
v_call: TRBV5-1
d_call: .
clone_size: .

cdr3_nt: TGTGCCAGCAGCAAGAGCGGGGGGGCCTACGAGCAGTACTTC
cdr3_aa: CASSKSGGAYEQYF
j_call: TRBJ2-7
v_call: TRBV21-1
d_call: .
clone_size: .

cdr3_nt: TGTGCCATCAGAGGGAGGACGAACACTGAAGCTTTCTTT
cdr3_aa: CAIRGRTNTEAFF
j_call: TRBJ1-1
v_call: TRBV10-3
d_call: .
clone_size: few

cdr3_nt: TGTGCCAGCAGCCGCAGCGGACAGGGGAATGGGGAGCAGTACTTC
cdr3_aa: CASSRSGQGNGEQYF
j_call: TRBJ2-5
v_call: TRBV16
d_call: TRBD1
clone_size: .

cdr3_nt: TGTGCCAGCAGCTTCTTGATCAGCCAAGAGACCCAGTACTTC
cdr3_aa: CASSFLISQETQYF
j_call: TRBJ2-5
v_call: TRBV7-9
d_call: .
clone_size: .

cdr3_nt: TGTGCCAGCAGCGTAGACCCAGCGGGGGAATCCTACGAGCAGTACTTC
cdr3_aa: CASSVDPAGESYEQYF
j_call: TRBJ2-7
v_call: TRBV9
d_call: TRBD2
clone_size: .

cdr3_nt: TGTGCCAGCAGCTTGGTTAGGTTTAACCCTTACGAGCAGTACTTC
cdr3_aa: CASSLVRFNPYEQYF
j_call: TRBJ2-7
v_call: TRBV5-6
d_call: .
clone_size: .

cdr3_nt: TGTGCCAGCAGGGGGACAGGGCAGTCCTACGAGCAGTACTTC
cdr3_aa: CASRGTGQSYEQYF
j_call: TRBJ2-7
v_call: TRBV6-1
d_call: TRBD1
clone_size: .

cdr3_nt: TGCGCCAGCAGTGAGTCAAATCCAAGGGGGACCCAGTACTTC
cdr3_aa: CASSESNPRGTQYF
j_call: TRBJ2-5
v_call: TRBV10-2
d_call: .
clone_size: .